This TCR beta chain is from a study of T cells after posttransplantation cyclophosphamide. General study points: Later post-transplant blood repertoires were often dominated by donor CD8+ memory clones.

This CDR3 is 12 amino acids long. Germline CDR1 SGHNT, CDR2 YYREEE (reference sequence). V lost 2 bases and J 9 bases, leaving 12 bases between the germline ends. Concerning this clone itself: The antigen is unknown.

TCRdb's table, derived via immunoSEQ multiplex PCR, lists solely in-frame clones and lacks some. The table has around 30,000 clones, just over 85% seen once. The rearrangement joins TRBV5-4 to TRBJ2-7; no reliable D call. The sample consisted of PBMCs. The clonotype originates from a man aged 50 or older. CDR3 nucleotides: TGTGCCAGCAGCTTCTGGAATTCAGGGCAGTACTTC. Protein: CASSFWNSGQYF. Based on the CDR3 plus reference TRBV5-4 and TRBJ2-7, the full variable domain is ETGVTQSPTHLIKTRGQQVTLRCSSQSGHNTVSWYQQALGQGPQFIFQYYREEENGRGNFPPRFSGLQFPNYSSELNVNALELDDSALYLCASSFWNSGQYFGPGTRLTVT.